The 14 T cell receptor beta chains below all came from one sample that was sequenced in a study of T-cell reconstitution after alpha-beta-depleted transplantation in children. Unique molecular identifiers were used to barcode this TCRbeta library. Each CDR3 protein is one row after TCRdb ran MiXCR on the PCR reads. Counted here are roughly 500,000 distinct CDR3 sequences, about 33% occurring once; the ten biggest clones make up 2% to 3%. Sequences were derived from PBMCs from the stem cell graft donor, sampled from the stem cell graft. The receptors originated from a human donor who donated a stem cell graft to a child with aplastic anemia.

This clonotype was observed a handful of times. The chain links TRBV7-2 to TRBJ2-1; D is unclear. Looked up from germline, CDR1 is SGHTA and CDR2 is FQGNSA. This CDR3 contains 12 residues. Trimming shortened V by 3 bases and J by 4 bases, and 4 bases separated the two germline ends. CDR3 nucleotide sequence: TGTGCCAGCAGCTTTATTTACAATGAGCAGTTCTTC. This encodes CASSFIYNEQFF.

The sample holds a few counts of this clonotype. This chain connects TRBV29-1 to TRBJ1-4; 9 nucleotides match TRBD1. Germline V gene sequence: CDR1 SQVTM, CDR2 ANQGSEA. CDR3 length: 14 residues. The trim removed 7 bases at V and 4 bases at J, leaving 7 bases unmatched. In DNA form, the CDR3 reads TGCAGCGGGCTTCGACAGGGGGTTAATGAAAAACTGTTTTTT. This encodes CSGLRQGVNEKLFF.

This chain joins TRBV4-3 and TRBJ1-3; D uncertain. V dropped 1 base and J dropped 2 bases, with 12 bases sitting between them. Germline V gives CDR1 LGHNA, CDR2 YSLEER. The CDR3 is 16 amino acids. The CDR3 region has the DNA TGCGCCAGCAGCCAAGGAGGAGCTCCCCCTGGAAACACCATATATTTT. Its protein is CASSQGGAPPGNTIYF.

The genes are TRBV7-2 and TRBJ1-5; D perhaps matches TRBD1 (6 bases). Germline CDR1 SGHTA, CDR2 FQGNSA. CDR3 size: 16 residues. The V gene lost 1 base and the J gene lost 3 bases, with 13 bases spanning the gap. The CDR3 here is CASSLVAGAINQPQHF. CDR3 in DNA: TGTGCCAGCAGCTTAGTGGCAGGGGCCATCAATCAGCCCCAGCATTTT.

The CDR3 region has the DNA TGTGCCAGCAACCCCAGCGGGAGGGCCTCCGAGCAGTACTTC. Translating gives CASNPSGRASEQYF. This chain connects TRBV7-2 to TRBJ2-7; TRBD2 matches 10 bases. Germline loops: CDR1 SGHTA, CDR2 FQGNSA. The CDR3 contains 14 residues. The trim removed 7 bases at V and 6 bases at J, leaving 9 bases unmatched.

V gene TRBV4-1 combines with J gene TRBJ2-3; TRBD2 matches 7 bases. Germline CDR1 MGHRA, CDR2 YSYEKL. The CDR3 consists of 15 residues. V gave up 0 bases and J gave up 7 bases; unmatched junction bases: 7. CDR3 loop: CASSQDLAVQNTQYF. For the CDR3, the DNA is TGCGCCAGCAGCCAAGATCTAGCGGTTCAAAATACGCAGTATTTT.

The gene calls are TRBV12-3 or TRBV12-4 and TRBJ1-1; a weak D match, TRBD1 (5 bases). CDR3 length: 11 residues. The germline V and J ends were trimmed by 6 bases and 10 bases, with 12 bases remaining between them. CDR3 residues: CASRLPGGAFF. The CDR3 region has the DNA TGTGCCAGCAGACTACCCGGGGGAGCTTTCTTT.

The chain uses TRBV15 and TRBJ2-7; tentative D call: TRBD1 (5 bases). This CDR3 is 13 amino acids long. The ends were cut back, 5 bases at V and 5 bases at J, with 13 bases in the middle. Germline V gene data show CDR1 as LNHNV and CDR2 as YYDKDF (reference sequence). The CDR3 region has the DNA TGTGCCACCAGCGACGGCTTAGGGGACGAGCAGTACGTC. Translated, it gives CATSDGLGDEQYV.

This clonotype was picked up a small number of times. The chain links TRBV20-1 to TRBJ1-5; no firm D call. Germline CDR1 reads DFQATT; CDR2 reads SNEGSKA (reference sequence). The V and J ends lost 1 base and 1 base respectively, with 14 bases between them. CDR3 length equals 16 residues. The CDR3 loop reads CSARGWGRRSNQPQHF. The CDR3 DNA reads as TGCAGTGCTAGAGGTTGGGGTCGGAGGAGCAATCAGCCCCAGCATTTT.

To note about this clonotype: This may be a read error, as it is one base from a much larger clone. V usage is TRBV29-1 and J usage is TRBJ1-4; no clear D. This CDR3 is built from 13 residues. Trimming pared 2 bases from V and 7 bases from J, leaving 11 bases between. Germline V gene sequence: CDR1 SQVTM, CDR2 ANQGSEA. Here the CDR3 DNA reads TGCAGCGTTGAACCCTCATTCAGTGAAAAACTGTTTTTT. Residues: CSVEPSFSEKLFF.

This clonotype was counted between two and nine times. The rearrangement links TRBV6-6 to TRBJ2-7, with 8 bases aligning to TRBD1. The CDR3 has 16 amino acids. From germline, CDR1 is MNHNY and CDR2 SVGAGI (reference sequence). V lost 2 bases and J lost 3; bases outside the gene matches: 9. The CDR3 spells CASSYPVRGQDYEQYF. CDR3 DNA: TGTGCCAGCAGTTACCCAGTTAGGGGACAGGACTACGAGCAGTACTTC.

There are a few counts of this clonotype. The genes are TRBV5-5 and TRBJ1-4; D gene unclear. Trimming removed 1 base at V and 0 bases at J, with 10 bases between. The V gene's germline CDR1 is SGHKS and CDR2 YYEKEE (reference sequence). The CDR3 runs 16 residues. The CDR3 loop reads CASSLRTGATNEKLFF. In DNA, the CDR3 is TGTGCCAGCAGCTTGAGAACGGGTGCAACTAATGAAAAACTGTTTTTT.

This clonotype has a handful of counts. This chain uses TRBV12-3 or TRBV12-4 with TRBJ2-3, with D hard to call. With 1 base removed from V and 2 bases from J, the gap between germline ends came to 7 bases. The CDR3 is 14 amino acids. The CDR3 DNA follows: TGTGCCAGCAGTTTAGATCCCGCCACAGATACGCAGTATTTT. Protein sequence: CASSLDPATDTQYF.

V gene TRBV7-2 combines with J gene TRBJ1-1; no clear D gene. The CDR3 covers 15 residues. The ends were cut back, 4 bases at V and 1 base at J, with 13 bases in the middle. Germline assignment: CDR1 SGHTA and CDR2 FQGNSA. CDR3 sequence: CASSYPVIGNTEAFF. The CDR3 DNA sequence: TGTGCCAGCAGCTACCCGGTTATTGGGAACACTGAAGCTTTCTTT.